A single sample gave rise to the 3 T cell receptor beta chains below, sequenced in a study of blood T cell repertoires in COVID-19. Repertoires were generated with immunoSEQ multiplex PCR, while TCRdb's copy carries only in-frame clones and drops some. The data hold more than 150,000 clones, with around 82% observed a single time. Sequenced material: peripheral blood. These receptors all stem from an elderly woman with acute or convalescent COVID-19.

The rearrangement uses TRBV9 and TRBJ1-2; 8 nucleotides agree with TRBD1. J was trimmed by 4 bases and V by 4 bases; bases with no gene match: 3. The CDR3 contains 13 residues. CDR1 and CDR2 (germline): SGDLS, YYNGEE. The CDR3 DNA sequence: TGTGCCAGCAGCCCCGGGACAGGCTATGGCTACACCTTC. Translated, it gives CASSPGTGYGYTF.

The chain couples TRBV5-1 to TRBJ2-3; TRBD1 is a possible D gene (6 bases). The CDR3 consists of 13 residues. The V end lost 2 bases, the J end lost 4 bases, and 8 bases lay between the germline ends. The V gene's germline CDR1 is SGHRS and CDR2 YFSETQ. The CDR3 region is CASSLTGSDTQYF. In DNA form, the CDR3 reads TGCGCCAGCAGCTTAACAGGGTCAGATACGCAGTATTTT.

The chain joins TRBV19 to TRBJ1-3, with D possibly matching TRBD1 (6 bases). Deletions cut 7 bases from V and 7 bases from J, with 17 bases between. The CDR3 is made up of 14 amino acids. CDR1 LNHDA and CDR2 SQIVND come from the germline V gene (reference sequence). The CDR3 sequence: CASTADRSRNTIYF. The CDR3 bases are TGTGCCAGTACCGCCGACAGGTCGCGGAACACCATATATTTT.